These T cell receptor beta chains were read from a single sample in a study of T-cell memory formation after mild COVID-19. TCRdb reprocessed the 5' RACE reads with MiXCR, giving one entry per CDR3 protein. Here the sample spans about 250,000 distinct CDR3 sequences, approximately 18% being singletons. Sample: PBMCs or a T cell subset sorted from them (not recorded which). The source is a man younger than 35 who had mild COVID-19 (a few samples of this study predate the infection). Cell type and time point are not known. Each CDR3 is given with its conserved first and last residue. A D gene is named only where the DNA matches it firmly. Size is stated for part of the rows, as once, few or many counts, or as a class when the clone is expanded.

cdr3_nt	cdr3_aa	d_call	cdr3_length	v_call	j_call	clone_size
TGTGCCAGCAGCTTAACCGGGACTGAGAATGAAAAACTGTTTTTT	CASSLTGTENEKLFF	-	15	TRBV7-2	TRBJ1-4	-
TGCGCCAGCAGCTTGGAGGAGGCCGACCAAGAGACCCAGTACTTC	CASSLEEADQETQYF	-	15	TRBV5-1	TRBJ2-5	many
TGTGCCAGCAGCTTAGGGGACAGGGTTAATCAGCCCCAGCATTTT	CASSLGDRVNQPQHF	TRBD1	15	TRBV7-2	TRBJ1-5	-
TGTGCCAGCAGCCCGGGGGGGAGCAGGCCCCAGCATTTT	CASSPGGSRPQHF	-	13	TRBV28	TRBJ1-5	-
TGTGCCATCAGGGACAGGGAGAATTCACCCCTCCACTTT	CAIRDRENSPLHF	TRBD1	13	TRBV10-3	TRBJ1-6	-
TGTGCCAGCAGTTACGGTTGGACAAGTTACTCTGGGGCCAACGTCCTGACTTTC	CASSYGWTSYSGANVLTF	-	18	TRBV6-6	TRBJ2-6	-
TGTGCCAGTTGCATTACAGGGGGCAACACTGAAGCTTTCTTT	CASCITGGNTEAFF	TRBD1	14	TRBV2	TRBJ1-1	-
TGTGCCAGCACCTCCGGGATGGGGCCCAATGAGCAGTTCTTC	CASTSGMGPNEQFF	-	14	TRBV11-1	TRBJ2-1	-
TGCAGTGCCCGAATCGGACTAGCGGGGGACTATATGTACGAGCAGTACTTC	CSARIGLAGDYMYEQYF	TRBD2	17	TRBV20-1	TRBJ2-7	-
TGTGCCGGGGAAGGTGGGGGGTCTAGTTATGGCTACACCTTC	CAGEGGGSSYGYTF	-	14	TRBV6-6	TRBJ1-2	once
TGTGCCGCGGTGGGAAACACCATATATTTT	CAAVGNTIYF	-	10	TRBV7-6	TRBJ1-3	-
TGTGCCAGCAGCTTGAAGGGACAGACCTATGGCTACACCTTC	CASSLKGQTYGYTF	TRBD1	14	TRBV5-6	TRBJ1-2	-
TGTGCCAGCAGCCAGGGAGGGAGCTCCTACAATGAGCAGTTCTTC	CASSQGGSSYNEQFF	TRBD2	15	TRBV28	TRBJ2-1	-
TGCGCCAGCAGCCAAGAAGGGGGAGCAGGAGATACGCAGTATTTT	CASSQEGGAGDTQYF	-	15	TRBV4-3	TRBJ2-3	few
TGTGCCAGCAGCTTAGCGCAAGGGGGAGGTGAGCAGTTCTTC	CASSLAQGGGEQFF	-	14	TRBV7-9	TRBJ2-1	many
TGTGCCAGCAGCTTAGCGGGAGGGGGCCCCTACGAGCAGTACTTC	CASSLAGGGPYEQYF	-	15	TRBV7-6	TRBJ2-7	few
TGCGCCAGCAGCCAAGAGCCCCTCGGCCTGAGAGGCTACGAGCAGTACTTC	CASSQEPLGLRGYEQYF	-	17	TRBV4-3	TRBJ2-7	few
TGCGCCAGCAGCCAAGCAGGGGGTTCGGGGACCCAGTACTTC	CASSQAGGSGTQYF	TRBD1	14	TRBV4-3	TRBJ2-5	few
TGTGCCAGCAATCAAGGAGGAGGCAATCAGCCCCAGCATTTT	CASNQGGGNQPQHF	-	14	TRBV7-2	TRBJ1-5	few
TGTGCCAGCAGTGCGGGACAGAATTACTACGAGCAGTACTTC	CASSAGQNYYEQYF	TRBD1	14	TRBV2	TRBJ2-7	few
TGTGCCAGCAGTTATCCCGGGGCCGAGCAGTACTTC	CASSYPGAEQYF	-	12	TRBV6-5	TRBJ2-7	few
TGTGCCAGCAGTTACTACTATTTCGGGGACACTGAAGTTTTCTTT	CASSYYYFGDTEVFF	-	15	TRBV6-2/TRBV6-3	TRBJ1-1	-
TGTGCCGGAGGGAGTACCTTCGATTCACCCCTCCACTTT	CAGGSTFDSPLHF	-	13	TRBV7-9	TRBJ1-6	-
TGTGCCAGCAGCTCAGGGAATAGGGAAGCTTTCTTT	CASSSGNREAFF	-	12	TRBV5-6	TRBJ1-1	-
TGTGCCAGCACCAACAGGGACTACAATTCACCCCTCCACTTT	CASTNRDYNSPLHF	-	14	TRBV6-2/TRBV6-3	TRBJ1-6	-
TGCAGTGCTGGAGACAGGGTGTTAAAGGAGACCCAGTACTTC	CSAGDRVLKETQYF	TRBD1	14	TRBV20-1	TRBJ2-5	many
TGTGCCAGCAGCGTAGCTTTCGGATACGAGCAGTACTTC	CASSVAFGYEQYF	-	13	TRBV9	TRBJ2-7	few
TGTGCCAGCACAGACAGCTCCTATAATTCACCCCTCCACTTT	CASTDSSYNSPLHF	-	14	TRBV27	TRBJ1-6	few
TGTGCCAGCAGTTTATGGCGCGGGAACACTGAAGCTTTCTTT	CASSLWRGNTEAFF	-	14	TRBV12-3/TRBV12-4	TRBJ1-1	-
TGCGCCAGCAGCTTGTCAGGGGAAAATAGGAATACGCAGTATTTT	CASSLSGENRNTQYF	-	15	TRBV5-1	TRBJ2-3	few
TGTGCCAGCAGCCTCGGGGCCAGCTATGGCTACACCTTC	CASSLGASYGYTF	-	13	TRBV12-3/TRBV12-4	TRBJ1-2	many